Below are 18 T cell receptor beta chains sequenced from a single sample in a study of T cells in Graves' hyperthyroidism and ophthalmopathy. Authors of the study amplified TCR beta CDR3 regions from RNA transcripts. The study used the HTBI primer set for a first-round RT-PCR of the TCR CDR3. TCRdb reprocessed the multiplex PCR reads with MiXCR, giving one entry per CDR3 protein. The repertoire holds hundreds of thousands of distinct CDR3 sequences, with 24% as singletons. The sequenced material came from blood. These receptors were taken from a woman aged 25 to 39 with Graves' ophthalmopathy.

The chain has TRBV7-8 and TRBJ2-7, with D unresolved. Germline assignment: CDR1 SGHVS and CDR2 FQNEAQ. The CDR3 consists of 14 residues. V lost 4 bases and J 3 bases, leaving 13 bases between the germline ends. The DNA for the CDR3 is TGTGCCAGCAGCTCCCCGGGTCGCCTCTACGAGCAGTACTTC. It codes for CASSSPGRLYEQYF.

This clonotype was recorded at least ten times. This chain joins TRBV6-2 or TRBV6-3 and TRBJ1-2; maybe TRBD1 (5 bases). CDR1 is MNHEY and CDR2 is SVGEGT in the germline V gene. The CDR3 is 13 residues long. The ends were cut back, 7 bases at V and 4 bases at J, with 13 bases in the middle. The CDR3 nucleotides are TGTGCCAGCAAAGCGGGGCTAGTCTATGGCTACACCTTC. Translated: CASKAGLVYGYTF.

This clonotype occurred many times. The chain has TRBV6-5 and TRBJ2-7; no clear D gene. The CDR3 covers 14 residues. V lost 4 bases, J lost 5 bases, and 15 bases lay in between. Germline loops: CDR1 MNHEY, CDR2 SVGAGI. In DNA form, the CDR3 reads TGTGCCAGCAGTTTGACGGATCCGGCGGACGAGCAGTACTTC. Protein product: CASSLTDPADEQYF.

To note about this clonotype: This likely comes from a read error, as the CDR3 has no conserved phenylalanine or tryptophan at its end. The DNA is left out, because the CDR3 cannot be placed on it with certainty; the CDR3 is given as TCRdb lists it. This chain links TRBV6-5 with TRBJ2-5; the tabulated D call, TRBD2, remains unverified against the DNA. Termini included, the CDR3 measures 13 amino acids. CDR1 is MNHEY, CDR2 SVGAGI, per germline. The CDR3 region is CASSYSTTMGPSL.

This clonotype was observed many times. V gene TRBV7-9 combines with J gene TRBJ2-5; D not certain. Germline assignment: CDR1 SEHNR and CDR2 FQNEAQ (reference sequence). Trimming removed 1 base at V and 4 bases at J, with 10 bases between. This CDR3 is built from 14 residues. Here the CDR3 DNA reads TGTGCCAGCAGCTTAGACGTAGAGGCAGAGACCCAGTACTTC. It specifies CASSLDVEAETQYF.

The CDR3 loop is CASSLREGETEAFF. The DNA for the CDR3 is TGTGCCAGCAGCTTACGAGAGGGAGAAACTGAAGCTTTCTTT. This rearrangement joins TRBV7-9 to TRBJ1-1; no clear D. The V gene lost 2 bases and the J gene lost 5 bases, with 12 bases spanning the gap. The CDR3 spans 14 residues. CDR1 is SEHNR, CDR2 FQNEAQ, per germline (reference sequence).

With regard to this clonotype: This may be a read error: a much more frequent sequence differs by one nucleotide. The chain combines TRBV20-1 with TRBJ1-1; a possible D gene is TRBD1 (6 bases). V dropped 3 bases and J dropped 5 bases, with 19 bases sitting between them. The germline CDR1 and CDR2 sequences are DFQATT and SNEGSKA (reference sequence). This CDR3 is built from 15 residues. DNA for the CDR3: TGCAGTGCTAGGGACTCACCAGGGGCGAGGACTGAAGCTTTCTTT. Its translation: CSARDSPGARTEAFF.

Comments on this clonotype: A far larger clone is just one base off, so this is likely a read error. V is TRBV7-3 and J is TRBJ1-1; D unresolved. Per germline, CDR1 SGHTA and CDR2 FQGTGA. This CDR3 has 13 residues. Trimming pared 1 base from V and 4 bases from J, leaving 7 bases between. Here the CDR3 DNA reads TGTGCCAGCAGCTTAAGGGGAACCACTGAAGCTTTCTTT. Residues: CASSLRGTTEAFF.

Only one count was recorded for this clonotype. The chain couples TRBV2 to TRBJ1-1, with a weak D call TRBD1 (5 bases). Trimming took off 6 bases at V and 4 bases at J, with 12 bases between the two ends. This CDR3 has 13 residues. Per germline, CDR1 SNHLY and CDR2 FYNNEI. The CDR3 DNA follows: TGTGCCAGCAGCGGGATGGGGGGCACTGAAGCTTTCTTT. This gives the protein CASSGMGGTEAFF.

The CDR3 is CASRPSGSHEQYF. The CDR3 DNA reads TGTGCCAGCAGACCTAGCGGGAGCCACGAGCAGTACTTC. The chain has TRBV6-2 or TRBV6-3 and TRBJ2-7; 10 bases map to TRBD2. From germline, CDR1 is MNHEY and CDR2 SVGEGT. The CDR3 loop spans 13 amino acids. The trim removed 6 bases at V and 5 bases at J, leaving 4 bases unmatched.

This clonotype was observed a few times. The rearrangement links TRBV4-1 to TRBJ2-2, with a possible D match to TRBD1 (6 bases). In germline, CDR1 is MGHRA, CDR2 YSYEKL. V was clipped by 0 bases and J by 3 bases, with 8 bases between them. The CDR3 covers 15 residues. DNA for the CDR3: TGCGCCAGCAGCCAAGATCACAGGGACACCGGGGAGCTGTTTTTT. This encodes CASSQDHRDTGELFF.

About this clonotype itself: A much larger clone sits a single nucleotide away, making a read error possible. The V gene is TRBV10-3, the J gene TRBJ2-7; D is tentatively TRBD1 or TRBD2 (5 bases each). In germline, CDR1 is ENHRY, CDR2 SYGVKD. Trimming stripped 11 bases from V and 4 bases from J, with 18 bases between. CDR3 length: 13 amino acids. The CDR3 protein is CAFTGPGTYEQYF. The DNA of the CDR3 is TGTGCCTTCACCGGACCGGGGACGTACGAGCAGTACTTC.

The sample holds a few counts of this clonotype. The genes are TRBV12-3 or TRBV12-4 and TRBJ2-2; D may be TRBD1 or TRBD2 (6 bases each). CDR3 length: 17 amino acids. With 6 bases removed from V and 5 bases from J, the gap between germline ends came to 22 bases. The CDR3 bases are TGTGCCAGCAGCTCAATCGGGGGCAGTTTAAGTACCGGGGAGCTGTTTTTT. It translates to CASSSIGGSLSTGELFF.

This sequence joins TRBV5-1 and TRBJ1-1; D is perhaps TRBD1 (6 bases). Germline V gene data show CDR1 as SGHRS and CDR2 as YFSETQ. This CDR3 contains 12 residues. V was pared by 0 bases and J by 11 bases, with 11 bases between. The CDR3 coding sequence is TGCGCCAGCAGCTTGGAACAGGGCAGGGCTTTCTTT. Amino acid sequence: CASSLEQGRAFF.

This clonotype occurred many times. This chain links TRBV20-1 with TRBJ1-1; the D is unclear. V was pared by 0 bases and J by 1 base, with 12 bases between. The CDR3 contains 15 residues. Looked up from germline, CDR1 is DFQATT and CDR2 is SNEGSKA (reference sequence). The DNA of the CDR3 is TGCAGTGCTAGAGATTGGCCGAGTCCGAACACTGAAGCTTTCTTT. Residues: CSARDWPSPNTEAFF.

This clonotype was found many times. V gene TRBV5-1 combines with J gene TRBJ2-4, with D possibly called TRBD1 or TRBD2 (6 bases each). Trimming removed 1 base at V and 2 bases at J, with 22 bases between. Germline lookup yields CDR1 SGHRS and CDR2 YFSETQ. This CDR3 is 19 amino acids long. CDR3 amino acids: CASSLTGGAGVITKNIQYF. In nucleotides, the CDR3 is TGCGCCAGCAGCTTGACGGGCGGGGCAGGGGTTATAACCAAAAACATTCAGTACTTC.

This clonotype was counted many times. The chain has TRBV6-1 and TRBJ1-1; D is uncertain. The V and J ends lost 4 bases and 0 bases respectively, with 12 bases between them. This CDR3 comprises 15 residues. CDR1 MNHNS and CDR2 SASEGT come from the germline V gene. CDR3 residues: CASSGPDELNTEAFF. The DNA for the CDR3 is TGTGCCAGCAGTGGACCTGACGAGTTGAACACTGAAGCTTTCTTT.

The rearrangement links TRBV5-1 to TRBJ2-5, with 15 bases aligning to TRBD2. The germline V gene has CDR1 SGHRS and CDR2 YFSETQ. Trimming removed 3 bases from V and 5 bases from J; junction bases left unmatched: 11. The CDR3 consists of 18 residues. Written as DNA, the CDR3 is TGCGCCAGCAGCTCGGGACTAGCGGGGGGCGACGGCTGGGAGACCCAGTACTTC. Translating gives CASSSGLAGGDGWETQYF.